One sample yielded the 30 T cell receptor beta chains listed below, sequenced in a study of cytomegalovirus exposure and HLA in healthy donors. Measured with immunoSEQ multiplex PCR; TCRdb has only the in-frame clones, and not every one. The repertoire includes fewer than 400,000 clones, approximately 85% of them detected once, and roughly 0.88% sits in the top ten. The sample consisted of PBMCs. These receptors were taken from a man aged 30 to 39 in good health and CMV-seronegative.

The rearrangement uses TRBV5-1 and TRBJ2-7, with 11 bases aligning to TRBD1. Germline assignment: CDR1 SGHRS and CDR2 YFSETQ. V gave up 3 bases and J gave up 4 bases; unmatched junction bases: 9. There are 16 residues in the CDR3. CDR3 nucleotides: TGCGCCAGCAGCTCGATCCGGGACAGGGGGAGGTACGAGCAGTACTTC. It specifies CASSSIRDRGRYEQYF.

The V call is TRBV2, the J call TRBJ2-7; 7 positions match TRBD2. V lost 6 bases, J lost 5 bases, and 10 bases stayed unmatched. This CDR3 contains 14 residues. The V gene's germline CDR1 is SNHLY and CDR2 FYNNEI. The CDR3 nucleotides read TGTGCCAGCAGCGTAGGACTAGGACTGGACGAGCAGTACTTC. Translating it yields CASSVGLGLDEQYF.

CDR3 nucleotides: TGTGCCAGCAGCTTAGTGGCCGGGACTAGCGGGGAGCAAGAGACCCAGTACTTC. Its translation is CASSLVAGTSGEQETQYF. This chain uses TRBV7-8 with TRBJ2-5; 13 bases align to TRBD2. After removal of 1 base from V and 2 bases from J, the junction contained 7 bases not matched to a gene. The CDR3 runs to 18 residues. Looked up from germline, CDR1 is SGHVS and CDR2 is FQNEAQ.

The CDR3 bases are TGTGCCAGCAGCCCTAAAGCGGTGCATCCCGGGGAGCTGTTTTTT. This sequence encodes CASSPKAVHPGELFF. The chain joins TRBV5-6 to TRBJ2-2, with a tentative D call TRBD2 (5 bases). The germline gives CDR1 SGHDT, CDR2 YYEEEE. The CDR3 runs to 15 residues. V lost 4 bases and J 6 bases, leaving 16 bases between the germline ends. The full variable domain, in which reference TRBV5-6 and TRBJ2-2 provide the parts outside the CDR3, is DAGVTQSPTHLIKTRGQQVTLRCSPKSGHDTVSWYQQALGQGPQFIFQYYEEEERQRGNFPDRFSGHQFPNYSSELNVNALLLGDSALYLCASSPKAVHPGELFFGEGSRLTVL.

The chain has TRBV6-5 and TRBJ1-5; D is possibly TRBD1 (6 bases). CDR1 MNHEY and CDR2 SVGAGI come from the germline V gene. This CDR3 contains 14 residues. V was pared by 5 bases and J by 0 bases, with 8 bases between. The CDR3 spells CASSQDSSNQPQHF. The CDR3 nucleotides read TGTGCCAGCAGTCAGGACAGTAGCAATCAGCCCCAGCATTTT.

This clone was recorded a few times. The chain combines TRBV2 with TRBJ1-2; D uncertain. Germline-derived CDR1 and CDR2 are SNHLY and FYNNEI. This CDR3 is 12 amino acids long. Trimming took off 2 bases at V and 4 bases at J, with 5 bases between the two ends. The CDR3 is CASSEYSYGYTF. For the CDR3, the DNA is TGTGCCAGCAGTGAATACTCCTATGGCTACACCTTC.

V is TRBV25-1 and J is TRBJ2-6, with D maybe TRBD2 (6 bases). Germline V gene sequence: CDR1 MGHDK, CDR2 SYGVNS. Deletions cut 2 bases from V and 0 bases from J, with 8 bases between. This CDR3 contains 16 residues. In nucleotides, the CDR3 is TGTGCCAGCAGTGAAGGGCGGGGCTCTGGGGCCAACGTCCTGACTTTC. Encoded protein: CASSEGRGSGANVLTF. Full variable domain (missing parts from reference TRBV25-1 and TRBJ2-6): EADIYQTPRYLVIGTGKKITLECSQTMGHDKMYWYQQDPGMELHLIHYSYGVNSTEKGDLSSESTVSRIRTEHFPLTLESARPSHTSQYLCASSEGRGSGANVLTFGAGSRLTVL.

In DNA, the CDR3 is TGTGCCAGCAGCACAGGGGGCCCATCCTACGAGCAGTACTTC. Protein: CASSTGGPSYEQYF. The chain combines TRBV21-1 with TRBJ2-7; no DNA check was done on the table's D call, TRBD1. TRBV21-1 is labeled a pseudogene. This CDR3 region has 14 residues.

In its sample, this clone was seen a few times. The genes are TRBV5-5 and TRBJ1-2, with TRBD1 as a possible D gene (6 bases). CDR3 length: 11 amino acids. The V and J ends lost 0 bases and 13 bases respectively, with 10 bases between them. CDR1 is SGHKS, CDR2 YYEKEE, per germline (reference sequence). Here the CDR3 DNA reads TGTGCCAGCAGCTTGGACAGGGTTTCCACCTTC. This encodes CASSLDRVSTF.

This chain joins TRBV5-1 and TRBJ2-2; 9 nucleotides align to TRBD2. Germline CDR1 is SGHRS and CDR2 is YFSETQ. CDR3 length equals 17 residues. Trimming took 3 bases from V and 2 from J; bases not matched to a gene: 8. The CDR3 DNA is TGCGCCAGCAGCTCGAACCCGACTAGCGGAAACACCGGGGAGCTGTTTTTT. Translation gives CASSSNPTSGNTGELFF. The complete variable domain, with remaining parts taken from reference TRBV5-1 and TRBJ2-2, reads KAGVTQTPRYLIKTRGQQVTLSCSPISGHRSVSWYQQTPGQGLQFLFEYFSETQRNKGNFPGRFSGRQFSNSRSEMNVSTLELGDSALYLCASSSNPTSGNTGELFFGEGSRLTVL.

The chain links TRBV15 to TRBJ1-5; 8 positions agree with TRBD1. This CDR3 has 17 residues. Germline V gives CDR1 LNHNV, CDR2 YYDKDF (reference sequence). The junction had 6 bases not matched to a gene; V was cut back by 2 bases and J by 0 bases. The CDR3 here is CATSRRQDRASNQPQHF. The CDR3 DNA reads TGTGCCACCAGCAGAAGGCAGGACAGGGCTAGCAATCAGCCCCAGCATTTT. The full variable domain, rest sourced from reference TRBV15 and TRBJ1-5, is DAMVIQNPRYQVTQFGKPVTLSCSQTLNHNVMYWYQQKSSQAPKLLFHYYDKDFNNEADTPDNFQSRRPNTSFCFLDIRSPGLGDTAMYLCATSRRQDRASNQPQHFGDGTRLSIL.

This chain connects TRBV7-9 to TRBJ2-7, with a tentative D call TRBD1 (5 bases). Deletions cut 3 bases from V and 6 bases from J, with 12 bases between. This CDR3 is 13 amino acids long. CDR1 is SEHNR and CDR2 is FQNEAQ in the germline V gene (reference sequence). This CDR3 reads CASSFKGVSEQYF. CDR3 nucleotides: TGTGCCAGCAGCTTTAAAGGGGTTAGCGAGCAGTACTTC.

The chain joins TRBV29-1 to TRBJ2-7; 10 bases map to TRBD1. This CDR3 is 13 amino acids long. Germline V gene data show CDR1 as SQVTM and CDR2 as ANQGSEA. Here the CDR3 reads CGTGTGVSGEQYF. The DNA of the CDR3 is TGCGGCACCGGGACAGGGGTTTCGGGGGAGCAGTACTTC.

The chain carries TRBV7-9 and TRBJ2-7; D call uncertain. The CDR3 is made up of 12 amino acids. Trimming removed 5 bases at V and 5 bases at J, with 10 bases between. CDR1 is SEHNR, CDR2 FQNEAQ, per germline (reference sequence). The CDR3 loop is CASSRTEHEQYF. For the CDR3, the DNA is TGTGCCAGCAGCCGTACAGAACACGAGCAGTACTTC.

This clone is a singleton in its sample. The gene calls are TRBV14 and TRBJ2-7, with D possibly TRBD1 on 6 matching bases. The germline V and J ends were trimmed by 2 bases and 6 bases, with 14 bases remaining between them. Germline V CDR1 and CDR2: SGHDN, FVKESK. CDR3 length: 14 amino acids. The CDR3 region is CASSQQGRSGEQYF. Here the CDR3 DNA reads TGTGCCAGCAGCCAACAGGGGCGGTCAGGCGAGCAGTACTTC. Full variable domain (remainder filled in from reference TRBV14 and TRBJ2-7): EAGVTQFPSHSVIEKGQTVTLRCDPISGHDNLYWYRRVMGKEIKFLLHFVKESKQDESGMPNNRFLAERTGGTYSTLKVQPAELEDSGVYFCASSQQGRSGEQYFGPGTRLTVT.

This chain joins TRBV25-1 and TRBJ2-5; tentatively, D is TRBD1 (5 bases). Per the germline V gene, CDR1 is MGHDK and CDR2 is SYGVNS. This CDR3 spans 15 amino acids. Trimming removed 2 bases from V and 2 bases from J, with 12 bases in between. CDR3 protein: CASSEVNRRQETQYF. The CDR3 bases are TGTGCCAGCAGTGAAGTCAACAGGAGACAAGAGACCCAGTACTTC.

This rearrangement joins TRBV5-1 to TRBJ1-1, with D perhaps matching TRBD1 (6 bases). Germline values: CDR1 SGHRS, CDR2 YFSETQ. The V gene lost 4 bases and the J gene lost 4 bases, with 8 bases spanning the gap. The CDR3 totals 12 residues. CDR3 protein: CASSPRGTEAFF. The CDR3 DNA reads as TGCGCCAGCAGCCCCAGGGGCACTGAAGCTTTCTTT.

The V gene is TRBV5-1, the J gene TRBJ1-1; a weak D match, TRBD1 (5 bases). Germline V CDR1 and CDR2: SGHRS, YFSETQ. This CDR3 region has 16 residues. The V end was cut by 0 bases, the J end by 1 base, with 13 bases between. CDR3 sequence (DNA): TGCGCCAGCAGCTTGGCCGGGGGGTACGCGAACACTGAAGCTTTCTTT. Its protein is CASSLAGGYANTEAFF.

The table lists this clone with a count of one. The genes are TRBV6-1 and TRBJ1-1; D unclear. Trimming stripped 2 bases from V and 7 bases from J, with 11 bases between. Germline CDR1 and CDR2: MNHNS and SASEGT. The CDR3 contains 13 residues. The CDR3 nucleotides read TGTGCCAGCAGTGAAAACGTGCAGGATGAAGCTTTCTTT. Its translation is CASSENVQDEAFF.

This clone was seen just once. V is TRBV6-5 and J is TRBJ2-5; weak D call: TRBD2 (5 bases). Germline CDR1 is MNHEY and CDR2 is SVGAGI. Trimming shortened V by 0 bases and J by 5 bases, and 13 bases separated the two germline ends. The CDR3 consists of 15 residues. In DNA form, the CDR3 reads TGTGCCAGCAGTTACTCCCCTACTAGTGTTGAGACCCAGTACTTC. Its protein is CASSYSPTSVETQYF.

This clone was found once. CDR3 sequence: CASSIGQGIADTQYF. CDR3 coding DNA: TGTGCCAGCAGCATTGGACAGGGGATCGCAGATACGCAGTATTTT. The chain couples TRBV7-8 to TRBJ2-3, with 9 bases fitting TRBD1. Germline CDR1 and CDR2: SGHVS and FQNEAQ. The trim removed 5 bases at V and 4 bases at J, leaving 7 bases unmatched. The CDR3 consists of 15 residues.

The table lists this clone with a count of one. The V call is TRBV6-6, the J call TRBJ2-1; a possible D gene is TRBD1 (6 bases). CDR1 and CDR2 (germline): MNHNY, SVGAGI (reference sequence). The CDR3 consists of 16 residues. The V gene lost 0 bases and the J gene lost 3 bases, with 12 bases spanning the gap. The chain's CDR3 is CASSYSGQGFYNEQFF. DNA of the CDR3: TGTGCCAGCAGTTACTCGGGGCAGGGGTTCTACAATGAGCAGTTCTTC.

This chain joins TRBV30 and TRBJ2-7; weak D call: TRBD1 (6 bases). CDR3 size: 15 residues. In germline, CDR1 is GTSNPN, CDR2 SVGIG (reference sequence). V lost 4 bases, J lost 0 bases, and 16 bases lay in between. The CDR3: CAWTEWQGRSYEQYF. The CDR3 DNA reads as TGTGCCTGGACGGAGTGGCAGGGGCGCTCCTACGAGCAGTACTTC.

The V and J genes are TRBV11-2 and TRBJ2-3, with a possible D match to TRBD1 (6 bases). The CDR3 is 16 residues long. V was cut by 2 bases and J by 0 bases, with 12 bases left in between. Germline V lookup: CDR1 SGHAT, CDR2 FQNNGV. The DNA of the CDR3 is TGTGCCAGCAGCTTAAAGGGACAAATTAGCACAGATACGCAGTATTTT. Translation: CASSLKGQISTDTQYF.

The chain uses TRBV5-6 and TRBJ2-7, with D perhaps matching TRBD1 (6 bases). The CDR3 totals 13 residues. Germline loops: CDR1 SGHDT, CDR2 YYEEEE. Trimming took 7 bases from V and 0 from J, leaving 11 bases between them. CDR3 amino acids: CASGQGISYEQYF. The CDR3 DNA follows: TGTGCCAGCGGCCAGGGGATCTCCTACGAGCAGTACTTC.

V gene TRBV5-1 combines with J gene TRBJ1-3; no firm D call. Germline-derived CDR1 and CDR2 are SGHRS and YFSETQ. Trimming removed 0 bases at V and 0 bases at J, with 10 bases between. The length of the CDR3 is 16 residues. As DNA, the CDR3 is TGCGCCAGCAGCTTGGCCGGTGCCGACTCTGGAAACACCATATATTTT. Its translation: CASSLAGADSGNTIYF.

The rearrangement links TRBV5-6 to TRBJ1-2; the D gene is possibly TRBD1 (6 bases). Germline CDR1 SGHDT, CDR2 YYEEEE. This CDR3 has 12 amino acids. The V end was cut by 7 bases, the J end by 7 bases, with 14 bases between. DNA of the CDR3: TGTGCCAGCTGGGGGCGAGATGGTGGCTACACCTTC. Residues: CASWGRDGGYTF.

This sequence joins TRBV25-1 and TRBJ2-5; possible D gene TRBD2, 5 bases. V was shortened by 1 base and J by 3 bases, with 12 bases between the two germline ends. This CDR3 spans 15 amino acids. Germline-derived CDR1 and CDR2 are MGHDK and SYGVNS. The DNA for the CDR3 is TGTGCCAGCAGTGAATTGCCGGAGACTAAAGAGACCCAGTACTTC. Protein sequence: CASSELPETKETQYF.

This clone was detected only once. The chain is built from TRBV7-2 and TRBJ2-5; 10 bases map to TRBD2. J was trimmed by 4 bases and V by 0 bases; bases with no gene match: 2. The CDR3 loop spans 15 amino acids. The germline V gene has CDR1 SGHTA and CDR2 FQGNSA. The CDR3 is CASSLAGLAVETQYF. The CDR3 region has the DNA TGTGCCAGCAGCTTAGCCGGACTAGCGGTAGAGACCCAGTACTTC.

The chain employs TRBV5-1 and TRBJ2-7; D is perhaps TRBD2 (5 bases). Germline V lookup: CDR1 SGHRS, CDR2 YFSETQ. Trimming pared 3 bases from V and 4 bases from J, leaving 17 bases between. This CDR3 has 15 residues. CDR3 nucleotides: TGCGCCAGCAGCTCCTTGGCGGGCCCCTTATACGAGCAGTACTTC. It is translated as CASSSLAGPLYEQYF.